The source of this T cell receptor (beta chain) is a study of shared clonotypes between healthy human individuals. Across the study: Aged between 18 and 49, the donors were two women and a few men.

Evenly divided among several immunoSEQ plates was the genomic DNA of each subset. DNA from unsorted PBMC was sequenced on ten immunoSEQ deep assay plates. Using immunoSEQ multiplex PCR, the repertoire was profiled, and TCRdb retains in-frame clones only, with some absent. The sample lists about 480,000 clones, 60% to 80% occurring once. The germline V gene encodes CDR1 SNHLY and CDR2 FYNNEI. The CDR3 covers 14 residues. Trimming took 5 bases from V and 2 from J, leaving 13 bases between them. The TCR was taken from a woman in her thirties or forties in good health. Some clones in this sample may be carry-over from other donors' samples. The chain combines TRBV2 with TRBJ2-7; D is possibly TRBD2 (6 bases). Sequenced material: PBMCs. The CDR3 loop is CASSMGLTTYEQYF. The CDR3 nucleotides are TGTGCCAGCAGTATGGGACTGACAACCTACGAGCAGTACTTC.